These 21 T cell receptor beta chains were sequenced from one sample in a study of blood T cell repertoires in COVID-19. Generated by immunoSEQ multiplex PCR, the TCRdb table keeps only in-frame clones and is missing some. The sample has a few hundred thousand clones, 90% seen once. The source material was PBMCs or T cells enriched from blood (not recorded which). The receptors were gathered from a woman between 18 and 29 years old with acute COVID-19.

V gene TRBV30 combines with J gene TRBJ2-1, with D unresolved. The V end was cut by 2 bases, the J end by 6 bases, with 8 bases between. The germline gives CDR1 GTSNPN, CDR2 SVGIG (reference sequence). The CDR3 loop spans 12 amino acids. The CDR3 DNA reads TGTGCCTGGAGTCGAACGGGCAATGAGCAGTTCTTC. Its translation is CAWSRTGNEQFF.

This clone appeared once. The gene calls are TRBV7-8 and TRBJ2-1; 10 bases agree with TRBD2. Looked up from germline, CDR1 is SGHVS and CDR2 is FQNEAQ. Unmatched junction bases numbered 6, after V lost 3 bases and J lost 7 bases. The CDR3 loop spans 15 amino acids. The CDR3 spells CASSLGTSVRNEQFF. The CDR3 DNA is TGTGCCAGCAGCTTGGGGACTAGCGTTAGGAATGAGCAGTTCTTC.

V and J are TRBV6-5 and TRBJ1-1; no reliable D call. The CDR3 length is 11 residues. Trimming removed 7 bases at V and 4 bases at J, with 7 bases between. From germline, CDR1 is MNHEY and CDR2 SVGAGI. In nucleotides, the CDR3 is TGTGCCAGCAACCTCGGCACTGAAGCTTTCTTT. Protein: CASNLGTEAFF.

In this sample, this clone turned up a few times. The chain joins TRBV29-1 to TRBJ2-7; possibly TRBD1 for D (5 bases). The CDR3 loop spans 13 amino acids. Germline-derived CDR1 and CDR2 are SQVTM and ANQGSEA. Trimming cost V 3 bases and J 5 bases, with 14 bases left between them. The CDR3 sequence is CSVDLGEVDEQYF. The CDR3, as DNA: TGCAGCGTTGATCTAGGGGAAGTCGACGAGCAGTACTTC.

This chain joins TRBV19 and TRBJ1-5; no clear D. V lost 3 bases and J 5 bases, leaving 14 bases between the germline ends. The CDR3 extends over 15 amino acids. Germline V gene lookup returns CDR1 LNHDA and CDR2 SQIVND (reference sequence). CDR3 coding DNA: TGTGCCAGTAGTATCTTGGCAGAAAGCGATCAGCCCCAGCATTTT. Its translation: CASSILAESDQPQHF.

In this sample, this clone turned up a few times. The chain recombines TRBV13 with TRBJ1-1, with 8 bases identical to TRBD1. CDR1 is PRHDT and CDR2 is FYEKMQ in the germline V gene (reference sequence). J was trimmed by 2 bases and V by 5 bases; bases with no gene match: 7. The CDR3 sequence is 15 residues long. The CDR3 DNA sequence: TGTGCCAGCAGCCTCTCAGACAGGGGTAACACTGAAGCTTTCTTT. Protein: CASSLSDRGNTEAFF.

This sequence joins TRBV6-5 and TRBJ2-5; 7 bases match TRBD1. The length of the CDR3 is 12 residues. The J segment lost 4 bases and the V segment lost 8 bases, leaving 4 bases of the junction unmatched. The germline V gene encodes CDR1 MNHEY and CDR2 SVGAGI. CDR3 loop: CASQTGRETQYF. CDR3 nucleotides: TGTGCCAGCCAGACAGGGAGAGAGACCCAGTACTTC.

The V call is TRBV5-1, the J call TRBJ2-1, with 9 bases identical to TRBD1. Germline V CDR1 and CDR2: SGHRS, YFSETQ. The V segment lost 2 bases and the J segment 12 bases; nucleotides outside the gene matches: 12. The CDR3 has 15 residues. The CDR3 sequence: CASSFRDREDEGQFF. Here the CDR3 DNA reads TGCGCCAGCAGCTTCCGGGACAGGGAAGACGAGGGGCAGTTCTTC.

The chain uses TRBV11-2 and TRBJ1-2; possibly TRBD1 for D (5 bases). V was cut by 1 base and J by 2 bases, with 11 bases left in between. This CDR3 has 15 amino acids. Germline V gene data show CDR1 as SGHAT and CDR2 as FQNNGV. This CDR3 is CASSLGGRPNYGYTF. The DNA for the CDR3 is TGTGCCAGCAGCTTAGGGGGCAGGCCAAACTATGGCTACACCTTC.

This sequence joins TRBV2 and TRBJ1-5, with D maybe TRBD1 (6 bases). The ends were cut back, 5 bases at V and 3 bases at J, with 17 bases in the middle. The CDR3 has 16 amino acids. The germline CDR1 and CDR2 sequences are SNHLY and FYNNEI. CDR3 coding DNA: TGTGCCAGCAGTTTAAGAGTAGACAGGCCCAATCAGCCCCAGCATTTT. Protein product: CASSLRVDRPNQPQHF. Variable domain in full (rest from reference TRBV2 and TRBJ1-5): EPEVTQTPSHQVTQMGQEVILRCVPISNHLYFYWYRQILGQKVEFLVSFYNNEISEKSEIFDDQFSVERPDGSNFTLKIRSTKLEDSAMYFCASSLRVDRPNQPQHFGDGTRLSIL.

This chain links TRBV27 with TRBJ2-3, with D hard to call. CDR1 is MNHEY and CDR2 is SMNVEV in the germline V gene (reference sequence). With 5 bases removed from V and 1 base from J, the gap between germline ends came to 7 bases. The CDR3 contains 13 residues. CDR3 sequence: CASSLRGTDTQYF. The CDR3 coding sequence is TGTGCCAGCAGTCTTCGAGGCACAGATACGCAGTATTTT.

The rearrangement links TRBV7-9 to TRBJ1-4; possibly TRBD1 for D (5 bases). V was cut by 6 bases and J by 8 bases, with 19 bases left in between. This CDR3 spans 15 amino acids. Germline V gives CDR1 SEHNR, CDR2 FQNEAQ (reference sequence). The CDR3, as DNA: TGTGCCAGCAGACCCAACACCGGTCGGGGGGAAAAACTGTTTTTT. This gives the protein CASRPNTGRGEKLFF. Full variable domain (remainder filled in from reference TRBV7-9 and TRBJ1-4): DTGVSQNPRHKITKRGQNVTFRCDPISEHNRLYWYRQTLGQGPEFLTYFQNEAQLEKSRLLSDRFSAERPKGSFSTLEIQRTEQGDSAMYLCASRPNTGRGEKLFFGSGTQLSVL.

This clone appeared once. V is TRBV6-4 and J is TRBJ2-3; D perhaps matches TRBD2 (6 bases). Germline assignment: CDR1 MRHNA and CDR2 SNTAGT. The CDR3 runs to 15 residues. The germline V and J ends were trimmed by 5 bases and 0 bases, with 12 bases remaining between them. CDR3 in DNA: TGTGCCAGCAGTCCCGATAGCGGTAGCACAGATACGCAGTATTTT. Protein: CASSPDSGSTDTQYF.

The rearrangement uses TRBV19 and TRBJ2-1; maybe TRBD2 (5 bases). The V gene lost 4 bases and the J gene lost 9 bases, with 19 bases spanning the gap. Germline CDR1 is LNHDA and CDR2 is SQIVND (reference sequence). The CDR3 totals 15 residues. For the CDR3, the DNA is TGTGCCAGTAGTAAACTAGGGTCCCTTACGGCTGAGCAGTTCTTC. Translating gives CASSKLGSLTAEQFF.

CDR3 protein: CASSQDNKNYEQYF. In nucleotides, the CDR3 is TGTGCCAGCAGCCAAGACAACAAAAACTACGAGCAGTACTTC. This rearrangement joins TRBV3-1 (or the pseudogene TRBV3-2) to TRBJ2-7; D unclear. The ends were cut back, 0 bases at V and 3 bases at J, with 9 bases in the middle. The CDR3 extends over 14 amino acids. The germline gives CDR1 LGHDT, CDR2 YNNKEL (reference sequence).

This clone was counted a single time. CDR3 bases: TGCGCCAGCAGTGAGTCCTGGATGGCGGGAGGATTATCGTACGAGCAGTTCTTC. Protein: CASSESWMAGGLSYEQFF. V usage is TRBV10-2 and J usage is TRBJ2-1, with 8 positions matching TRBD2. With V trimmed by 0 bases and J by 10 bases, 17 bases remained unmatched. Germline-derived CDR1 and CDR2 are WSHSY and SAAADI. The CDR3 has 18 amino acids.

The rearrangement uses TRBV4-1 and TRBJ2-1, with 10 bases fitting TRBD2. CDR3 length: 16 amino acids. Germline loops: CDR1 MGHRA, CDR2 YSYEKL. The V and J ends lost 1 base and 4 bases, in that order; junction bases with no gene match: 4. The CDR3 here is CASSQVPSGSYNEQFF. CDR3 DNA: TGCGCCAGCAGCCAAGTCCCTAGCGGGAGTTACAATGAGCAGTTCTTC.

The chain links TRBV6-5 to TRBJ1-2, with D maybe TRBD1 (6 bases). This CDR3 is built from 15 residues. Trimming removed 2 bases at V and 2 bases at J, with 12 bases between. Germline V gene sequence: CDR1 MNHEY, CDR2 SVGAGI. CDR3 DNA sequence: TGTGCCAGCAGTTACAGTGCAGGGGAAAACTATGGCTACACCTTC. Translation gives CASSYSAGENYGYTF.

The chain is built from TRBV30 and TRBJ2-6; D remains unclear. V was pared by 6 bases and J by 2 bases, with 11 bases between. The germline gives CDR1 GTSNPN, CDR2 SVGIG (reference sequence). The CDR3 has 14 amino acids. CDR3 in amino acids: CACFSRTGANVLTF. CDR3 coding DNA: TGTGCCTGTTTTTCCAGGACTGGGGCCAACGTCCTGACTTTC. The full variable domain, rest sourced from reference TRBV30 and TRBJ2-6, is SQTIHQWPATLVQPVGSPLSLECTVEGTSNPNLYWYRQAAGRGLQLLFYSVGIGQISSEVPQNLSASRPQDRQFILSSKKLLLSDSGFYLCACFSRTGANVLTFGAGSRLTVL.

In DNA, the CDR3 is TGTGCCAGCAGCTTAAGGCGGACAGGGGGTTCTGGAAACACCATATATTTT. This translates into CASSLRRTGGSGNTIYF. The chain combines TRBV11-2 with TRBJ1-3; TRBD1 matches 10 bases. The germline CDR1 and CDR2 sequences are SGHAT and FQNNGV. The J segment lost 1 base and the V segment lost 2 bases, leaving 5 bases of the junction unmatched. This CDR3 has 17 residues.

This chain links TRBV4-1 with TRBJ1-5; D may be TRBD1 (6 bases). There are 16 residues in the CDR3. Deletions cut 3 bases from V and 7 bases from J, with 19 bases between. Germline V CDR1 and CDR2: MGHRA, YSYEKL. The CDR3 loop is CASSHVGKGGRQPQHF. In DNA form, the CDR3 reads TGCGCCAGCAGCCATGTTGGGAAAGGGGGTCGGCAGCCCCAGCATTTT.